Following are 15 T cell receptor beta chains from one sample sequenced in a study of CD8 T cells in Susac syndrome. It was with random hexamers that roughly 0.45 to 1 ug RNA was reverse transcribed. TCRdb processed the immunoSEQ multiplex PCR reads anew with MiXCR; each CDR3 protein has one entry. The sample contains fewer than 150,000 distinct CDR3 sequences, roughly 89% of which appear only once. The sample comprised CD8+ T cells from PBMCs. Source of these receptors: a human donor with multiple sclerosis.

The chain links TRBV12-3 or TRBV12-4 to TRBJ2-3, with D perhaps TRBD2 (6 bases). The V and J ends lost 3 bases and 2 bases respectively, with 9 bases between them. This CDR3 spans 14 amino acids. As DNA, the CDR3 is TGTGCCAGCAGTTTTGGAGGGATCACAGATACGCAGTATTTT. This gives the protein CASSFGGITDTQYF.

This clonotype was seen a handful of times. The chain has TRBV4-1 and TRBJ2-1; D not certain. This CDR3 region has 15 residues. Germline V gene lookup returns CDR1 MGHRA and CDR2 YSYEKL. V was pared by 0 bases and J by 0 bases, with 6 bases between. As DNA, the CDR3 is TGCGCCAGCAGCCAAGACTCGTTCTCCTACAATGAGCAGTTCTTC. Translating it yields CASSQDSFSYNEQFF.

This chain connects TRBV27 to TRBJ2-7; maybe TRBD2 (6 bases). Germline values: CDR1 MNHEY, CDR2 SMNVEV (reference sequence). Deletions cut 8 bases from V and 1 base from J, with 9 bases between. This CDR3 contains 12 residues. Here the CDR3 DNA reads TGTGCCAGCGGGACTGTGTCCTACGAGCAGTACTTC. It is translated as CASGTVSYEQYF.

The genes are TRBV6-5 and TRBJ2-1, with 9 bases identical to TRBD2. Germline lookup yields CDR1 MNHEY and CDR2 SVGAGI. V lost 2 bases, J lost 12 bases, and 5 bases stayed unmatched. CDR3 length: 13 amino acids. CDR3 residues: CASSYGGRAAQFF. The CDR3, as DNA: TGTGCCAGCAGTTACGGCGGGAGGGCCGCGCAGTTCTTC.

The chain recombines TRBV10-1 with TRBJ2-1; TRBD2 is a possible D gene (6 bases). CDR1 and CDR2 from the germline V gene are WNHNN and SYGVQD (reference sequence). This CDR3 is built from 13 residues. Trimming shortened V by 3 bases and J by 9 bases, and 12 bases separated the two germline ends. The CDR3 protein is CASSDGSTGEQFF. Here the CDR3 DNA reads TGCGCCAGCAGTGACGGGAGCACTGGTGAGCAGTTCTTC.

The chain employs TRBV5-6 and TRBJ2-5; TRBD1 matches at 7 bases. Trimming removed 6 bases from V and 5 bases from J; junction bases left unmatched: 10. The CDR3 consists of 14 residues. Germline V gene sequence: CDR1 SGHDT, CDR2 YYEEEE. The CDR3 spells CASTKRTGWETQYF. CDR3 in DNA: TGTGCCAGCACCAAGAGGACAGGATGGGAGACCCAGTACTTC.

This rearrangement joins TRBV7-8 to TRBJ2-2; TRBD2 agrees at 8 bases. V lost 4 bases to trimming and J lost 2 bases; unmatched junction nucleotides: 12. The germline gives CDR1 SGHVS, CDR2 FQNEAQ. CDR3 length equals 18 residues. CDR3 region: CASSSMALAEQNTGELFF. CDR3 DNA: TGTGCCAGCAGCTCTATGGCACTAGCGGAACAAAACACCGGGGAGCTGTTTTTT.

DNA of the CDR3: TGTGCCAGCAGTCAGAACGCGAACACTGAAGCTTTCTTT. Residues: CASSQNANTEAFF. The gene calls are TRBV6-5 and TRBJ1-1; the D is unclear. Deletions cut 5 bases from V and 1 base from J, with 8 bases between. Germline CDR1 is MNHEY and CDR2 is SVGAGI. The CDR3 has 13 residues.

This sequence joins TRBV29-1 and TRBJ2-7; no definite D call. The CDR3 extends over 13 amino acids. Germline CDR1 is SQVTM and CDR2 is ANQGSEA. V lost 3 bases and J 2 bases, leaving 11 bases between the germline ends. The CDR3: CSVEADETYEQYF. Here the CDR3 DNA reads TGCAGCGTTGAGGCAGATGAAACCTACGAGCAGTACTTC.

Only one count was recorded for this clonotype. The chain recombines TRBV19 with TRBJ2-1; 10 nucleotides match TRBD1. CDR3 length equals 12 residues. V lost 10 bases to trimming and J lost 6 bases; unmatched junction nucleotides: 3. Germline-derived CDR1 and CDR2 are LNHDA and SQIVND (reference sequence). In DNA, the CDR3 is TGTGCCACCTGGACAGGGGGCAATGAGCAGTTCTTC. This translates into CATWTGGNEQFF.

The sample holds a few counts of this clonotype. The junction shows a germline mismatch at one end, possibly a read error. This chain connects TRBV25-1 to TRBJ2-6; a weak D match, TRBD1 (5 bases). The V gene's germline CDR1 is MGHDK and CDR2 SYGVNS. The CDR3 is 15 amino acids. The CDR3 reads CASSDWYSGANVLTF. CDR3 in DNA: TGTGCCAGCAGTGATTGGTACTCTGGGGCCAACGTTCTGACTTTC.

This clonotype was seen a single time. The V and J genes are TRBV19 and TRBJ1-1, with TRBD1 matching 7 bases. The CDR3 loop spans 14 amino acids. The junction had 5 bases not matched to a gene; V was cut back by 7 bases and J by 0 bases. In germline, CDR1 is LNHDA, CDR2 SQIVND (reference sequence). The CDR3 is CASIRGMMNTEAFF. As DNA, the CDR3 is TGTGCCAGTATCAGGGGGATGATGAACACTGAAGCTTTCTTT.

The chain has TRBV20-1 and TRBJ2-7, with D possibly TRBD2 on 6 matching bases. Germline V gene sequence: CDR1 DFQATT, CDR2 SNEGSKA (reference sequence). The CDR3 is 13 amino acids. The V gene lost 5 bases and the J gene lost 5 bases, with 16 bases spanning the gap. The chain's CDR3 is CSAQVWRGNEQYF. The CDR3 DNA reads TGCAGTGCTCAGGTTTGGAGGGGTAACGAGCAGTACTTC.

The chain links TRBV4-3 to TRBJ2-7; 9 bases are a match to TRBD1. The CDR3 is 15 residues long. CDR1 and CDR2 (germline): LGHNA, YSLEER. The trim removed 1 base at V and 4 bases at J, leaving 5 bases unmatched. Here the CDR3 DNA reads TGCGCCAGCAGCCAAGTCGGGACAGGGTTTTACGAGCAGTACTTC. Encoded protein: CASSQVGTGFYEQYF.

The rearrangement links TRBV5-6 to TRBJ1-5, with TRBD1 matching 9 bases. The CDR3 consists of 15 residues. Trimming at V came to 4 bases and at J to 2 bases, leaving 4 bases not matched to a gene. CDR1 SGHDT and CDR2 YYEEEE come from the germline V gene. DNA of the CDR3: TGTGCCAGCAGCCGACGGGACAGGGGCAATCAGCCCCAGCATTTT. Translation gives CASSRRDRGNQPQHF.